These 31 T cell receptor beta chains were all obtained from the same sample, sequenced in a study of T cell responses to AZD1222 COVID-19 vaccine. This table comes from immunoSEQ multiplex PCR, and its TCRdb copy is limited to in-frame clones, with some not included. This sample yields 150,000 or so clones, of which 90% are seen a single time; approximately 2% belongs to the top ten. This specimen consisted of peripheral blood, obtained on day 0 of AZD1222 vaccination. The receptors shown here come from an adult in good health.

This clone was seen only a few times. This chain joins TRBV4-1 and TRBJ1-5; 8 bases align to TRBD1. Per the germline V gene, CDR1 is MGHRA and CDR2 is YSYEKL. The CDR3 is 15 amino acids. V lost 0 bases, J lost 7 bases, and 5 bases stayed unmatched. This CDR3 reads CASSQDRGQGQPQHF. The CDR3 nucleotides are TGCGCCAGCAGCCAAGACCGAGGACAGGGCCAGCCCCAGCATTTT.

This sequence joins TRBV18 and TRBJ1-5; 10 bases match TRBD1. CDR1 is KGHSH, CDR2 LQKENI, per germline. The CDR3 runs to 15 residues. V dropped 3 bases and J dropped 4; count of bases not matched to a gene: 3. The CDR3 spells CASSPGDRGNQPQHF. CDR3 nucleotide sequence: TGTGCCAGCTCACCCGGGGACAGGGGAAATCAGCCCCAGCATTTT. The variable domain in full, with the rest retrieved from reference TRBV18 and TRBJ1-5, is NAGVMQNPRHLVRRRGQEARLRCSPMKGHSHVYWYRQLPEEGLKFMVYLQKENIIDESGMPKERFSAEFPKEGPSILRIQQVVRGDSAAYFCASSPGDRGNQPQHFGDGTRLSIL.

This sequence joins TRBV24-1 and TRBJ2-1; no clear D gene. Germline CDR1 reads KGHDR; CDR2 reads SFDVKD. Trimming cost V 6 bases and J 6 bases, with 17 bases left between them. This CDR3 spans 15 amino acids. The CDR3 DNA reads as TGTGCCACCAGTCGATCGGCAATCTCTTCCAATGAGCAGTTCTTC. Translating gives CATSRSAISSNEQFF.

The rearrangement uses TRBV11-1 and TRBJ2-3; weak D call: TRBD1 (5 bases). Trimming stripped 5 bases from V and 4 bases from J, with 10 bases between. Germline CDR1 reads SGHAT; CDR2 reads FQDESV (reference sequence). CDR3 size: 13 residues. The CDR3 nucleotides are TGTGCCAGCAGCACAGGACCAGCAGATACGCAGTATTTT. Its translation is CASSTGPADTQYF.

This clone showed up just once. J is TRBJ1-3 and V is TRBV10-3, with D possibly TRBD1 on 6 matching bases. The CDR3 contains 16 residues. Germline CDR1 and CDR2: ENHRY and SYGVKD. V was clipped by 4 bases and J by 2 bases, with 15 bases between them. In nucleotides, the CDR3 is TGTGCCATCAGTGGACCGGGGGCAGAAGCTGGAAACACCATATATTTT. This translates into CAISGPGAEAGNTIYF.

This chain joins TRBV5-1 and TRBJ2-1, with TRBD2 identical over 10 bases. CDR1 and CDR2 from the germline V gene are SGHRS and YFSETQ. The CDR3 loop spans 17 amino acids. V shed 0 bases and J 1 base; nucleotides not matched to a gene: 4. The CDR3 protein is CASSLASGSVSYNEQFF. CDR3 sequence (DNA): TGCGCCAGCAGCTTGGCTAGCGGGAGTGTGTCCTACAATGAGCAGTTCTTC.

The chain is built from TRBV2 and TRBJ2-3; D uncertain. The V gene lost 5 bases and the J gene lost 1 base, with 7 bases spanning the gap. CDR1 and CDR2 (germline): SNHLY, FYNNEI. CDR3 length: 13 amino acids. This chain's CDR3 is CASSRERTDTQYF. CDR3 DNA sequence: TGTGCCAGCAGTAGAGAACGCACAGATACGCAGTATTTT.

This chain joins TRBV5-1 and TRBJ2-7; 8 bases match TRBD2. J gave up 0 bases and V 3 bases, and 5 bases lay outside the gene matches. The CDR3 consists of 15 residues. From germline, CDR1 is SGHRS and CDR2 YFSETQ. CDR3 amino acids: CASSSAGTSSYEQYF. The CDR3 region has the DNA TGCGCCAGCAGCTCGGCCGGGACTAGCTCCTACGAGCAGTACTTC.

The V call is TRBV3-1 (or the pseudogene TRBV3-2), the J call TRBJ2-3; D not resolved. Trimming shortened V by 1 base and J by 2 bases, and 10 bases separated the two germline ends. Germline V gives CDR1 LGHDT, CDR2 YNNKEL (reference sequence). The CDR3 is 15 residues long. The CDR3 DNA is TGTGCCAGCAGCCAAGCCGGAGTAGACACAGATACGCAGTATTTT. Translating it yields CASSQAGVDTDTQYF.

The V and J genes are TRBV29-1 and TRBJ1-6; a possible D gene is TRBD1 (5 bases). The CDR3 spans 13 residues. Deletions cut 5 bases from V and 9 bases from J, with 14 bases between. Germline V gives CDR1 SQVTM, CDR2 ANQGSEA. The DNA for the CDR3 is TGCAGCGTTTCCCGACAGATCCTTTCACCCCTCCACTTT. Translating it yields CSVSRQILSPLHF.

This clone was detected only a few times. CDR3 amino acids: CASSSETFVYGYTF. CDR3 in DNA: TGTGCCAGCAGCTCGGAGACATTTGTCTATGGCTACACCTTC. The chain combines TRBV7-9 with TRBJ1-2; no reliable D call. CDR1 SEHNR and CDR2 FQNEAQ come from the germline V gene (reference sequence). The CDR3 length is 14 residues. The germline V and J ends were trimmed by 4 bases and 4 bases, with 13 bases remaining between them.

V usage is TRBV5-1 and J usage is TRBJ1-2; 8 bases map to TRBD1. The J segment lost 0 bases and the V segment lost 4 bases, leaving 14 bases of the junction unmatched. The CDR3 contains 18 residues. From germline, CDR1 is SGHRS and CDR2 YFSETQ. CDR3 in amino acids: CASSRLGPGGKPNYGYTF. In nucleotides, the CDR3 is TGCGCCAGCAGCCGCCTCGGACCAGGGGGCAAACCTAACTATGGCTACACCTTC.

The CDR3 reads CASSLYGSHYGYTF. The CDR3 nucleotides read TGTGCCAGCAGTTTATACGGCAGCCACTATGGCTACACCTTC. The rearrangement uses TRBV28 and TRBJ1-2; D unclear. Germline V gene sequence: CDR1 MDHEN, CDR2 SYDVKM. CDR3 size: 14 residues. V lost 1 base to trimming and J lost 3 bases, with 9 bases between them.

The rearrangement links TRBV7-8 to TRBJ1-2, with a tentative D call TRBD1 (6 bases). CDR1 and CDR2 (germline): SGHVS, FQNEAQ. With 5 bases removed from V and 2 bases from J, the gap between germline ends came to 21 bases. This CDR3 is built from 17 residues. The CDR3, as DNA: TGTGCCAGCAGCCCCTGGGACCAAGGGGGGGAAAACTATGGCTACACCTTC. It yields the protein CASSPWDQGGENYGYTF. The full variable domain, in which reference TRBV7-8 and TRBJ1-2 provide the parts outside the CDR3, is GAGVSQSPRYKVAKRGQDVALRCDPISGHVSLFWYQQALGQGPEFLTYFQNEAQLDKSGLPSDRFFAERPEGSVSTLKIQRTQQEDSAVYLCASSPWDQGGENYGYTFGSGTRLTVV.

The gene calls are TRBV28 and TRBJ1-2, with D tentatively TRBD1 (5 bases). The V end lost 3 bases, the J end lost 8 bases, and 16 bases lay between the germline ends. Germline assignment: CDR1 MDHEN and CDR2 SYDVKM. The CDR3 totals 14 residues. The CDR3 DNA sequence: TGTGCCAGCAGTTTTCTGGGGGACCGTGGGGGCTACACCTTC. Its protein product is CASSFLGDRGGYTF.

DNA for the CDR3: TGCGCCAGCAGCTGGGGGACAGGGCGAAACACTGAAGCTTTCTTT. Its protein product is CASSWGTGRNTEAFF. The chain uses TRBV5-1 and TRBJ1-1; TRBD1 agrees at 9 bases. Germline CDR1 is SGHRS and CDR2 is YFSETQ. The ends lost 3 bases at V and 2 bases at J; junction bases unmatched: 5. The CDR3 consists of 15 residues.

The genes are TRBV9 and TRBJ1-1, with a weak D call TRBD1 (5 bases). CDR1 and CDR2 (germline): SGDLS, YYNGEE. This CDR3 spans 15 amino acids. V shed 4 bases and J shed 4 bases, with 17 bases lying between them. The DNA of the CDR3 is TGTGCCAGCAGCCCCCAGGGACTCGAGAGCACTGAAGCTTTCTTT. Its translation is CASSPQGLESTEAFF.

This chain joins TRBV4-3 and TRBJ2-5; 9 bases align to TRBD2. The J segment lost 5 bases and the V segment lost 2 bases, leaving 9 bases of the junction unmatched. Germline values: CDR1 LGHNA, CDR2 YSLEER. This CDR3 is 16 amino acids long. The CDR3 DNA reads as TGCGCCAGCAGCCAACTAGCGGGGCACGGGGATGAGACCCAGTACTTC. This encodes CASSQLAGHGDETQYF.

The rearrangement joins TRBV21-1 to TRBJ2-7. TRBV21-1 is a pseudogene locus. The length of the CDR3 is 15 residues. The CDR3 sequence: CASSKRRASSYEQYF. The CDR3, as DNA: TGTGCCAGCAGCAAAAGACGAGCCTCCTCCTACGAGCAGTACTTC.

This clone was found once. The chain combines TRBV5-5 with TRBJ2-1; D is undetermined. The CDR3 has 15 residues. Germline V CDR1 and CDR2: SGHKS, YYEKEE (reference sequence). V was pared by 1 base and J by 5 bases, with 13 bases between. CDR3 sequence (DNA): TGTGCCAGCAGCTTGAGGCTTTCTGAGGACAATGAGCAGTTCTTC. Its protein is CASSLRLSEDNEQFF.

The rearrangement joins TRBV12-3 or TRBV12-4 to TRBJ2-5; D possibly matches TRBD1 or TRBD2 (5 bases each). V was shortened by 6 bases and J by 3 bases, with 8 bases between the two germline ends. This CDR3 contains 12 residues. The CDR3 loop reads CASSQGEETQYF. The CDR3, as DNA: TGTGCCAGCAGCCAGGGAGAAGAGACCCAGTACTTC.

A word on this clone: The junction and the germline gene differ at one end; a read error may be behind it. The chain links TRBV19 to TRBJ2-5; 9 nucleotides match TRBD2. The germline CDR1 and CDR2 sequences are LNHDA and SQIVND (reference sequence). CDR3 length: 17 amino acids. The CDR3 sequence is CASSIDGASGVQGTQYF. The CDR3 bases are TGTGCCAGTAGTATAGATGGGGCTAGCGGGGTCCAAGGGACCCAGTACTTC.

V gene TRBV19 combines with J gene TRBJ2-7, with D possibly being TRBD1 (6 bases). The CDR3 sequence is 13 residues long. Trimming took 5 bases from V and 3 from J, leaving 11 bases between them. Germline values: CDR1 LNHDA, CDR2 SQIVND (reference sequence). The CDR3 sequence is CASSPDRSYEQYF. The CDR3 DNA reads as TGTGCCAGTAGTCCCGACAGGAGCTACGAGCAGTACTTC.

This chain connects TRBV18 to TRBJ1-5, with 10 bases identical to TRBD1. The CDR3 covers 16 residues. Germline lookup yields CDR1 KGHSH and CDR2 LQKENI. Germline trimming cut 4 bases from V and 0 bases from J; bases unmatched to any gene: 3. DNA for the CDR3: TGTGCCAGCTCACACCGACAGGGGGCTAGCAATCAGCCCCAGCATTTT. Translation gives CASSHRQGASNQPQHF.

The table lists this clone with a count of one. This chain uses TRBV9 with TRBJ1-1; no reliable D call. The CDR3 spans 13 residues. Germline CDR1 reads SGDLS; CDR2 reads YYNGEE. Trimming took off 0 bases at V and 8 bases at J, with 11 bases between the two ends. In DNA form, the CDR3 reads TGTGCCAGCAGCGTAGTTGATGGTGAAGAAGCTTTCTTT. Translated: CASSVVDGEEAFF.

This clone was found a few times. In nucleotides, the CDR3 is TGTGCCAGCAGTTACCCTACATGGGGTTACGGGAACACTGAAGCTTTCTTT. It yields the protein CASSYPTWGYGNTEAFF. The rearrangement links TRBV6-2 or TRBV6-3 to TRBJ1-1; D remains ambiguous. Per germline, CDR1 MNHEY and CDR2 SVGEGT. V was pared by 2 bases and J by 1 base, with 17 bases between. The CDR3 runs to 17 residues.

The chain couples TRBV12-3 or TRBV12-4 to TRBJ2-7; either TRBD1 or TRBD2 may fit D (6 bases each). The CDR3 covers 13 residues. Trimming left V 3 bases short and J 4 bases short, with 10 bases between. CDR3 protein: CASSFRGQYEQYF. The CDR3 nucleotides are TGTGCCAGCAGTTTCCGGGGGCAGTACGAGCAGTACTTC.

CDR3 in DNA: TGTGCCAGTAGTGTCTCCCTTCGTCTGGGACAGTACTTC. Its protein product is CASSVSLRLGQYF. The V and J genes are TRBV19 and TRBJ2-7; the D is unclear. The CDR3 runs 13 residues. CDR1 and CDR2 (germline): LNHDA, SQIVND (reference sequence). Between the trimmed V and J ends, which lost 5 bases and 10 bases, there was a span of 18 bases. Variable domain in full (rest from reference TRBV19 and TRBJ2-7): DGGITQSPKYLFRKEGQNVTLSCEQNLNHDAMYWYRQDPGQGLRLIYYSQIVNDFQKGDIAEGYSVSREKKESFPLTVTSAQKNPTAFYLCASSVSLRLGQYFGPGTRLTVT.

The rearrangement joins TRBV5-1 to TRBJ2-2; 7 nucleotides line up with TRBD1. The germline gives CDR1 SGHRS, CDR2 YFSETQ. Trimming removed 4 bases from V and 7 bases from J; junction bases left unmatched: 7. The CDR3 loop spans 14 amino acids. The chain's CDR3 is CASSAGQEIGELFF. The CDR3 bases are TGCGCCAGCAGCGCAGGACAGGAGATCGGGGAGCTGTTTTTT.

This clone appeared once. The chain recombines TRBV5-1 with TRBJ1-2, with 10 bases that match TRBD1. The CDR3 length is 14 residues. Germline V gives CDR1 SGHRS, CDR2 YFSETQ. After removal of 6 bases from V and 4 bases from J, the junction contained 6 bases not matched to a gene. DNA for the CDR3: TGCGCCAGCAACTGGGGACAGGGGTCCTATGGCTACACCTTC. Translating gives CASNWGQGSYGYTF.

The gene calls are TRBV7-9 and TRBJ2-2; D call uncertain. Deletions cut 2 bases from V and 4 bases from J, with 14 bases between. The length of the CDR3 is 16 residues. Germline-derived CDR1 and CDR2 are SEHNR and FQNEAQ (reference sequence). The CDR3 DNA reads TGTGCCAGCAGCTTAAGTCTCCCTCCCCCCACCGGGGAGCTGTTTTTT. Translation: CASSLSLPPPTGELFF.